This TCR beta chain is drawn from a study of breast tumors, draining lymph nodes, adjacent tissues (dated by TCRdb to about 2016). Background on the whole study: TCR beta repertoires were compared across tumor, adjacent nontumor tissue and axillary lymph nodes obtained from breast cancer patients. In human breast cancer, the study set out to assess how tumor, surrounding tissue and draining lymph node repertoires relate to one another and whether T cells might be exchanged between them. What the research found in general, with its limitations: Tumors showed preferential V and J gene usage, and their T-cell repertoire diversity fell below that of lymph nodes yet above that of nontumor tissue. The similarity between tumor and nontumor tissue repertoires was significantly greater in luminal-like breast cancer than in basal-like breast cancer. The conclusion that tumor T cells originate in lymph nodes was presented as consistent with a hypothesis rather than as directly demonstrated. The data were judged consistent with most tumor T cells deriving from the lymph node and then expanding within tumor tissue.

Sequencing used an Illumina HiSeq 2000. Multiplex PCR amplification was used to generate the TCR beta chain libraries. High-throughput sequencing was used to analyze the amplified TCR beta chain products. Using fastp trimming at Q25 and MiXCR clonotype assembly, TCRdb reanalyzed the public sequencing data and kept in-frame beta chains. Entries are consolidated by CDR3 protein sequence, retaining the most common genes and DNA. This sample is represented by 15,000 or so distinct CDR3 sequences; around 50% of them were singletons. 28% of the sample goes to the ten largest clones. This clonotype is labeled medium-sized (0.01 to 0.1%). The specificity of this receptor is unknown. No much larger clonotype is one base removed from it; base qualities were not supplied. From its cysteine to its phenylalanine, the CDR3 spans 15 amino acids. The read is trimmed to its CDR3 DNA, 45 bases read in frame from base 1. V trim: 3 bases; J trim: 6 bases; unmatched bases: 7.

The adjacent samples were made up of nontumor breast tissue around the tumor. The sample was tumor-adjacent breast tissue. The rearrangement joined TRBV12-3 or TRBV12-4 to TRBJ1-2; 10 central bases correspond to TRBD1. The receptor was isolated from a female donor with breast cancer. Some clones in this sample may be carry-over from other donors' samples. The nucleotide sequence is TGTGCCAGCAGTTTTCGCGGGACAGGGGATGATGGCTACACCTTC. Protein translation: CASSFRGTGDDGYTF.